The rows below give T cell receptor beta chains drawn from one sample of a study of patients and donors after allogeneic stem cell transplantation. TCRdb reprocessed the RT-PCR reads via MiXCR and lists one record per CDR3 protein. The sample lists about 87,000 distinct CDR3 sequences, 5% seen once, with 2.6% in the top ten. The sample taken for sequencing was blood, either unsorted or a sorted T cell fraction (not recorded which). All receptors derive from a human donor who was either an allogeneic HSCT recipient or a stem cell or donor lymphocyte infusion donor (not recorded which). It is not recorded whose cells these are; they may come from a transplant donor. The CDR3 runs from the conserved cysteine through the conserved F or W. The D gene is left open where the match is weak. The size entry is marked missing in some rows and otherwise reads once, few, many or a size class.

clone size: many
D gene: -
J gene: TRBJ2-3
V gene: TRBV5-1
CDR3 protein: CASSLAYVTDTQYF

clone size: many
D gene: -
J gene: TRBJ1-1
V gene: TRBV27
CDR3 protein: CASSRQTTNTEAFF

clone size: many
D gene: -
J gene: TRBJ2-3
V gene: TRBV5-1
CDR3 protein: CASSLAQVGTDTQYF

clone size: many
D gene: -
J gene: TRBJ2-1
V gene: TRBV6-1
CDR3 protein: CASLETAELTYNEQFF

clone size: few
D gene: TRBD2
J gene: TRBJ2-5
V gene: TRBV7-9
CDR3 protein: CASSLGSSGVQETQYF

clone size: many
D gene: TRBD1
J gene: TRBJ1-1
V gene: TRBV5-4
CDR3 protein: CASSSRGQGNTEAFF

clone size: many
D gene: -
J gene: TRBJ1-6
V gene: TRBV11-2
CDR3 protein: CASSLSSYNSPLHF

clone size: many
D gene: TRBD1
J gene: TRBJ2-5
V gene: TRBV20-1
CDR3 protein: CSARMGGQATQETQYF

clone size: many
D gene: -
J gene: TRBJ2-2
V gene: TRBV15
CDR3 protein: CATSRGNSPTGELFF

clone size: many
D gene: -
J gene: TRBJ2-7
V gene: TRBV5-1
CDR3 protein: CASSLGRDIYEQYF

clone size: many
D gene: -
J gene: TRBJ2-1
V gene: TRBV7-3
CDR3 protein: CASSPGTPREQFF

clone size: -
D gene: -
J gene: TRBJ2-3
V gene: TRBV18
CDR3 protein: CASSPPVHTDTQYF

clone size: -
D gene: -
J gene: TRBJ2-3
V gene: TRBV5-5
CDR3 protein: CASSLESTDTQYF

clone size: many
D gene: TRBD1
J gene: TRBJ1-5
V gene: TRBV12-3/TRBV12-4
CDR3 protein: CASSYTGGGGQPQHF

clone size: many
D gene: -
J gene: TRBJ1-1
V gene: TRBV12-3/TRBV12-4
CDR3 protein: CASSYGFTEAFF

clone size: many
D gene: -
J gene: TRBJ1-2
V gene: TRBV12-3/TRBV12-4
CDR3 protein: CASSFSLGGNYGYTF

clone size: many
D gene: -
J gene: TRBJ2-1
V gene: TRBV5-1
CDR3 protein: CASTPGRGGDEQFF

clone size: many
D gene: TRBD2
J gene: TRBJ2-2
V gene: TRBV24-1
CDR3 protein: CATSDSGTSGGRDTGELFF

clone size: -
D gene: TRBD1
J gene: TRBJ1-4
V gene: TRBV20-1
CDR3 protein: CSAPLYRGGEKLFF

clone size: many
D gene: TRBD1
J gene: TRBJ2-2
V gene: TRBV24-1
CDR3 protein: CATAPGQGRTGELFF

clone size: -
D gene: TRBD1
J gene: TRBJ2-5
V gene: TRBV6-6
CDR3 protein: CASERPGGETQYF

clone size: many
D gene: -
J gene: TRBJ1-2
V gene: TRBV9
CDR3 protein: CASSPPQGRPGYTF

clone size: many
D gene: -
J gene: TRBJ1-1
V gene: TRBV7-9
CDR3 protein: CASSPSLVTEAFF

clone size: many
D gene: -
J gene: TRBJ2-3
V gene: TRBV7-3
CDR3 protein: CASSPTRNTDTQYF

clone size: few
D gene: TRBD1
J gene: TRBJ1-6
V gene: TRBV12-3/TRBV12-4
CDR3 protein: CASSQSGTGGSPLHF

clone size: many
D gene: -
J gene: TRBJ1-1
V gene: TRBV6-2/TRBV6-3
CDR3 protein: CASNQGSEAFF

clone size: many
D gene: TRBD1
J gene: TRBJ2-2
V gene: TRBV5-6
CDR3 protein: CASSPTGAPNTGELFF